Listed here is a single TCR beta chain. This clonotype occurred a few times. Its specific antigen is unknown. A read error may account for a junction end that differs from germline. These data are taken from a study of blood T cells in healthy people across ages (dated by TCRdb to about 2015). About the full investigation: In model experiments, template switching captured about one uniquely barcoded TCR beta cDNA molecule for every two T cells. The donors were split into four age groups: young (average around 15 years), middle-aged (about 40), aged (more than 60) and long-lived (roughly 88). The study analyzed two additional independent replicas of 1 million unique cDNA reads from the same blood draw for two donors, one aged 18 to 30 and one aged 80 or older. Age-related changes in TCR beta repertoire diversity were measured in the study by deep sequencing normalized with unique cDNA molecular identifiers. What the authors observed across the whole study: There was a strong correlation between observed TCR beta diversity and the percentage of naive T cells measured by flow cytometry. Estimates of total diversity based on one million sequenced T cells were considered lower bounds and underestimates. The CMV infection status of donors was not known, potentially confounding age-related changes in expanded clonotypes. Compared with the aged group, the long-lived group had more naive CD4+ T cells, fewer expanded clones and increased TCR diversity, a pattern suggesting age selection. Observed TCR beta diversity per million T cells fell roughly linearly with age, and a significant reduction was already apparent by age roughly 41. Bulk unsorted PBMC profiling prevented conclusive comparison of naive and antigen-experienced compartments.

The CDR3 runs 16 residues from the cysteine to the phenylalanine. Here the CDR3 DNA is all that survives: 48 bases in frame from base 1. CDR1 and CDR2 were assigned from the germline V gene (reference sequence) as DFQATT and SNEGSKA. Library preparation used 5' RACE. The reads were generated on an Illumina HiSeq 2500. The second PCR ran for roughly 7 to 12 cycles and used a J-beta primer mix along with a sample-barcoded 5' primer. Each TCR beta cDNA molecule received a unique molecular identifier from a template-switch 5' adaptor carrying 12 random nucleotides. Each sample yielded at least 2.5 million CDR3-containing paired-end reads. First-strand cDNA was synthesized from all RNA with the Mint cDNA synthesis kit, primed by a TRBC-specific oligonucleotide. Following uracil-DNA glycosylase treatment, a first 18-cycle PCR with universal primers M1SS and BC2_uni_R was performed on all cDNA. As for how the authors treated the data: For normalization, 1 million high-quality reads, each with a distinct molecular identifier, were randomly selected from each sample. Reads sharing molecular identifiers were discarded rather than binned into consensus sequences. CDR3 identification, clonotype clustering and error correction used MiTCR with a Q25 quality threshold and the strictest error-elimination algorithm. A nonparametric unseen species model using Euler transformation provided a lower-bound estimate of total TCR beta diversity. Using fastp trimming at Q25 and MiXCR clonotype assembly, TCRdb reanalyzed the public sequencing data and kept in-frame beta chains. Each entry merges the rows of one CDR3 protein and shows their most common DNA and genes. The V and J calls follow TCRdb's processing rather than the paper's. Present in this sample are approximately 960,000 distinct CDR3 sequences, around 29% of which were seen just once. The top ten clones comprise around 9.6% of the sample.

Systemically healthy Caucasian individuals from Russia, 35 to 50 in total and aged roughly 6 to 100 years, were included as donors. Each donor gave ten milliliters of peripheral blood, collected into EDTA-treated Vacutainer tubes. Ficoll-Paque density-gradient centrifugation was used to isolate PBMCs, with at least 6.5 million per sample. Trizol reagent was used to extract total RNA from PBMCs, with at least 6 micrograms per sample. The percentages of naive CD45RAhigh/CD27high T cells were determined by flow cytometry on a PBMC aliquot from every donor. This sample was also put to use in a study of T cells of mothers and their children. The second paper states: Donors were nine systemically healthy Caucasian individuals: three mothers and their six children. cDNA synthesis used all of the extracted RNA, with roughly 1.6 ug of RNA in each 15 ul reaction. Sample barcodes and 2-4 random nucleotides were added via the M1S primer in the second PCR. Over 8 million TCR beta CDR3 reads were obtained for each mother, and 2.5 million to 3 million reads were obtained for each child. TCR recombination output is similarly shaped by thymic selection in related and unrelated pairs, with a minor effect exerted by inherited differences. Normalized repertoire overlap was always found to be slightly, but never significantly, higher in related mother-child pairs than in unrelated mother-child pairs. No persistent microchimeric T cell clones were found, with a detection sensitivity of around 100 clones per million clonotypes. Deep NGS was used in the study to compare the TCR beta repertoires of mothers and children and to look for features that separate related mother-child pairs from unrelated individuals. On average, the children were 11 +/- 4 years old, while the mothers were 40 +/- 4 years old. After adapter ligation with NEBNext reagents, the libraries were sequenced on Illumina HiSeq 2000 with 100+100 nt paired-end reads. To prevent cross-contamination, the mother and child libraries were prepared a month apart and were sequenced in separate runs. Between about 500,000 and 2,300,000 distinct TCR beta clonotypes were identified per donor. Naive TCR beta clonotypes were estimated from low-frequency clonotypes matched to each donor's FACS-determined naive share, without sorting.

The clonotype was recovered from a woman between 40 and 50 years old in good health. The sequenced material came from blood. The chain couples TRBV20-1 to TRBJ2-3; 7 middle bases align to TRBD2. The CDR3 region: CSAAPLQRDRTDAQYF. The sequenced DNA is TGCAGTGCAGCCCCTCTCCAGCGGGACCGCACAGATGCGCAGTATTTT.